The rows below give T cell receptor beta chains drawn from one sample of a study of cytomegalovirus exposure and HLA in healthy donors. Some clones are missing from TCRdb's copy, which holds only in-frame ones; the method was immunoSEQ multiplex PCR. The table includes some 110,000 clones, roughly 80% detected once. Sequenced material: PBMCs. The receptors shown here come from a middle-aged man in good health and CMV-seronegative. Each CDR3 is given with its conserved first and last residue. D genes are given only for firm matches. Some rows mark clone size as missing; the rest say once, few, many or name a class of expanded clone.

j_gene | abundance | d_gene | v_gene | CDR3nt | CDR3aa
TRBJ1-5 | . | . | TRBV6-6 | TGTGCCAGCAGTTACACACCGTCCCCCATGGTCCAGCCCCAGCATTTT | CASSYTPSPMVQPQHF
TRBJ1-5 | . | . | TRBV16 | TGTGCCAGCAGCCAATCAGTCGGGGAGAGTCAGCCCCAGCATTTT | CASSQSVGESQPQHF
TRBJ1-2 | once | TRBD1 | TRBV29-1 | TGCAGCGTTGAAGACGACAGGGGGGATGGCTACACCTTC | CSVEDDRGDGYTF
TRBJ1-6 | . | . | TRBV6-5 | TGTGCCAGCACCTACTCCCGCTCCTATAATTCACCCCTCCACTTT | CASTYSRSYNSPLHF
TRBJ1-2 | . | . | TRBV23-1 | TGCGCCAGCAGTCAATCCCCTAGACCTTTAGCATATGGCTACACCTTC | CASSQSPRPLAYGYTF
TRBJ1-1 | . | . | TRBV4-2 | TGTGCCAGCAGCCAAGATACCGGGAATTGGAACACTGAAGCTTTCTTT | CASSQDTGNWNTEAFF
TRBJ1-2 | . | . | TRBV13 | TGTGCCGTAGCCAAAAGGGGTAGTAGCTATGGCTACACCTTC | CAVAKRGSSYGYTF
TRBJ1-1 | . | . | TRBV18 | TGTGCCAGCTCACCACCCAGCGTAGAGGGCACTGAAGCTTTCTTT | CASSPPSVEGTEAFF
TRBJ1-3 | . | . | TRBV4-1 | TGCGCCAGCAGCCAAGAGGCCGCCAGTAACTCTGGAAACACCATATATTTT | CASSQEAASNSGNTIYF
TRBJ2-7 | once | TRBD1 | TRBV28 | TGTGCCAGCAGTTTATCCACCGGGACAGGGGGGCGGAACGAGCAGTACTTC | CASSLSTGTGGRNEQYF
TRBJ1-4 | . | . | TRBV19 | TGTGCCCTTCGGGTGTGGCCAAAATTCCGTCTAAATGAAAAACTGTTTTTT | CALRVWPKFRLNEKLFF
TRBJ2-6 | . | . | TRBV19 | TGTGCCAGTCAGCGAGACGGGGCCAACGTCCTGACTTTC | CASQRDGANVLTF
TRBJ2-4 | . | TRBD1 | TRBV5-5 | TGTGCCAGCAGCCGCGCGGGACAGGGTGGCGCCAAAAACATTCAGTACTTC | CASSRAGQGGAKNIQYF
TRBJ2-1 | . | TRBD2 | TRBV5-1 | TGCGCCAGCAGCTCGACTAGCGGGGGGGCCGGTGAGCAGTTCTTC | CASSSTSGGAGEQFF
TRBJ1-1 | . | . | TRBV7-2 | TGTGCCAGCCGCCTTAATTGGGCCACTGAAGCTTTCTTT | CASRLNWATEAFF
TRBJ1-2 | . | TRBD1 | TRBV2 | TGTGCCAGCGGAATTGCCAGGGGGGATGGCTACACCTTC | CASGIARGDGYTF
TRBJ1-1 | . | TRBD1 | TRBV5-4 | TGTGCCAGCAGTTGGGGGGGACAGGGGTCGCCTGAAGCTTTCTTT | CASSWGGQGSPEAFF
TRBJ1-2 | . | . | TRBV5-1 | TGCGCCAGCACCCTAGACTCGGGGGGCCCCTATGGCTACACCTTC | CASTLDSGGPYGYTF
TRBJ2-7 | . | TRBD1 | TRBV6-5 | TGTGCCAGCAGTTACCAGACAGGGGGCGAGCAGTACTTC | CASSYQTGGEQYF
TRBJ2-2 | . | TRBD1 | TRBV2 | TGTGCCAGTGTGACAGGGTTTACCGGGGAGCTGTTTTTT | CASVTGFTGELFF
TRBJ2-2 | few | . | TRBV9 | TGTGCCAGCAGCGTAGGAGGGAGGAGGGGGGGCACCGGGGAGCTGTTTTTT | CASSVGGRRGGTGELFF
TRBJ1-3 | . | . | TRBV9 | TGTGCCAGCAGCCCCCGGGGGGACGGAAACACCATATATTTT | CASSPRGDGNTIYF
TRBJ2-5 | . | TRBD2 | TRBV7-9 | TGTGCCAGCAGCCTGCTTGGGGGGGGATACCAAGAGACCCAGTACTTC | CASSLLGGGYQETQYF